Following are 29 T cell receptor beta chains from one sample sequenced in a study of T cell clones after liver transplantation. Sequenced by immunoSEQ multiplex PCR; TCRdb stores in-frame clones only, minus some. The data hold 95,000 to 130,000 clones, with about nine tenths observed a single time. The sequencing used CD4+ T cells from blood, collected 12 months after liver transplant. These receptors all stem from a human patient who received a liver transplant. The T cells may come from the graft donor.

The count of this clone is one. The chain recombines TRBV19 with TRBJ2-7; 10 positions agree with TRBD2. V lost 9 bases to trimming and J lost 4 bases; unmatched junction nucleotides: 3. Germline CDR1 and CDR2: LNHDA and SQIVND (reference sequence). The CDR3 consists of 12 residues. The CDR3 region is CASSSGSYEQYF. The CDR3 DNA is TGTGCCAGCTCTAGCGGGAGTTACGAGCAGTACTTC.

The V gene is TRBV29-1, the J gene TRBJ2-1, with D perhaps matching TRBD1 or TRBD2 (5 bases each). The CDR3 contains 17 residues. Germline loops: CDR1 SQVTM, CDR2 ANQGSEA. Deletions cut 0 bases from V and 2 bases from J, with 17 bases between. The CDR3 coding sequence is TGCAGCGTTGAAGATTACGGGGCTCGTCTCCCCTACAATGAGCAGTTCTTC. Protein sequence: CSVEDYGARLPYNEQFF.

V gene TRBV6-1 combines with J gene TRBJ2-1; 8 nucleotides line up with TRBD2. In germline, CDR1 is MNHNS, CDR2 SASEGT. J gave up 3 bases and V 8 bases, and 9 bases lay outside the gene matches. The CDR3 is 15 amino acids. CDR3 amino acids: CASRTGLASYNEQFF. The CDR3 DNA follows: TGTGCCAGCCGGACCGGACTAGCTAGCTACAATGAGCAGTTCTTC.

The chain is built from TRBV10-3 and TRBJ1-5, with D uncertain. This CDR3 is built from 12 residues. V lost 7 bases to trimming and J lost 6 bases, with 10 bases between them. Germline CDR1 and CDR2: ENHRY and SYGVKD. CDR3 nucleotides: TGTGCCATCAAGGGCGATGGTCAGCCCCAGCATTTT. Translation gives CAIKGDGQPQHF.

This clone was observed a single time. V is TRBV5-4 and J is TRBJ2-3; D is perhaps TRBD1 or TRBD2 (7 bases each). The CDR3 totals 19 residues. The V end was cut by 0 bases, the J end by 3 bases, with 23 bases between. Germline CDR1 is SGHNT and CDR2 is YYREEE (reference sequence). The CDR3 DNA sequence: TGTGCCAGCAGCTTGGCAAGGGGGGGAATTGACAGGGAAACAGATACGCAGTATTTT. Protein sequence: CASSLARGGIDRETDTQYF. The whole variable domain, filled in from reference TRBV5-4 and TRBJ2-3, reads ETGVTQSPTHLIKTRGQQVTLRCSSQSGHNTVSWYQQALGQGPQFIFQYYREEENGRGNFPPRFSGLQFPNYSSELNVNALELDDSALYLCASSLARGGIDRETDTQYFGPGTRLTVL.

V is TRBV28 and J is TRBJ2-6; 8 nucleotides align to TRBD2. The CDR3 spans 18 residues. Germline lookup yields CDR1 MDHEN and CDR2 SYDVKM. Trimming took 4 bases from V and 0 from J; bases not matched to a gene: 8. The CDR3 is CASSSPGGDASGANVLTF. The CDR3 nucleotides read TGTGCCAGCAGTTCGCCCGGGGGGGACGCCTCTGGGGCCAACGTCCTGACTTTC.

The chain links TRBV19 to TRBJ2-7; D is possibly TRBD1 (6 bases). CDR3 length: 14 amino acids. The germline V gene encodes CDR1 LNHDA and CDR2 SQIVND (reference sequence). V shed 7 bases and J shed 3 bases, with 16 bases lying between them. The CDR3 loop is CASTETGRDYEQYF. CDR3 bases: TGTGCCAGTACCGAGACAGGAAGAGACTACGAGCAGTACTTC.

V and J are TRBV28 and TRBJ2-2, with D unclear. The CDR3 covers 14 residues. V lost 3 bases and J 1 base, leaving 6 bases between the germline ends. Germline loops: CDR1 MDHEN, CDR2 SYDVKM. CDR3 residues: CASSLFGNTGELFF. The CDR3 region has the DNA TGTGCCAGCAGTTTGTTTGGGAACACCGGGGAGCTGTTTTTT. The full variable domain, its missing parts supplied by reference TRBV28 and TRBJ2-2, is DVKVTQSSRYLVKRTGEKVFLECVQDMDHENMFWYRQDPGLGLRLIYFSYDVKMKEKGDIPEGYSVSREKKERFSLILESASTNQTSMYLCASSLFGNTGELFFGEGSRLTVL.

This chain links TRBV9 with TRBJ1-4, with 8 positions matching TRBD1. The CDR3 is 16 residues long. V lost 3 bases, J lost 8 bases, and 12 bases stayed unmatched. The germline V gene encodes CDR1 SGDLS and CDR2 YYNGEE. CDR3 nucleotide sequence: TGTGCCAGCAGCGCCGGAGCCGGGACAGGATTCGAAAAACTGTTTTTT. Protein product: CASSAGAGTGFEKLFF.

This rearrangement joins TRBV27 to TRBJ2-2; D may match TRBD1 or TRBD2 (5 bases each). Between the trimmed V and J ends, which lost 1 base and 0 bases, there was a span of 12 bases. Germline loops: CDR1 MNHEY, CDR2 SMNVEV (reference sequence). There are 17 residues in the CDR3. CDR3 sequence: CASSLFVRGANTGELFF. Written as DNA, the CDR3 is TGTGCCAGCAGTTTATTCGTTAGGGGAGCGAACACCGGGGAGCTGTTTTTT.

This sequence joins TRBV5-1 and TRBJ2-1; D possibly matches TRBD1 or TRBD2 (6 bases each). Trimming removed 4 bases from V and 5 bases from J, with 13 bases in between. Germline CDR1 SGHRS, CDR2 YFSETQ. This CDR3 has 14 residues. CDR3 DNA sequence: TGCGCCAGCAGCACCGGGGGCAGCGACAATGAGCAGTTCTTC. Its protein product is CASSTGGSDNEQFF.

The CDR3: CASTTQRGNQPQHF. CDR3 in DNA: TGTGCCAGCACTACACAAAGGGGCAATCAGCCCCAGCATTTT. This chain links TRBV6-1 with TRBJ1-5; D is undetermined. The V gene lost 7 bases and the J gene lost 2 bases, with 12 bases spanning the gap. In germline, CDR1 is MNHNS, CDR2 SASEGT. CDR3 length equals 14 residues.

This rearrangement joins TRBV7-8 to TRBJ2-1; D is uncertain. Trimming stripped 1 base from V and 7 bases from J, with 5 bases between. The germline V gene encodes CDR1 SGHVS and CDR2 FQNEAQ. This CDR3 is 12 amino acids long. The CDR3 bases are TGTGCCAGCAGCTTAGTTTGGAATGAGCAGTTCTTC. Amino acid sequence: CASSLVWNEQFF.

J is TRBJ2-1 and V is TRBV6-9; D is ambiguous. V lost 7 bases to trimming and J lost 3 bases, with 10 bases between them. Germline lookup yields CDR1 MNHGY and CDR2 SVAAGI. The CDR3 has 13 amino acids. CDR3 bases: TGTGCCAGCACCACGGCAGTCTACAATGAGCAGTTCTTC. It is translated as CASTTAVYNEQFF.

V and J are TRBV5-5 and TRBJ1-5; the match to TRBD1 covers 7 bases. The CDR3 has 13 amino acids. Looked up from germline, CDR1 is SGHKS and CDR2 is YYEKEE (reference sequence). The V gene end was trimmed by 4 bases and the J gene end by 7 bases; junction bases not matched to a gene: 5. The CDR3 DNA reads as TGTGCCAGCAGCCCACAGGGGCTGCAGCCCCAGCATTTT. Translated: CASSPQGLQPQHF.

The CDR3 spells CASSILQFPYGYTF. The CDR3 DNA follows: TGTGCCAGTAGTATTCTCCAATTCCCATATGGCTACACCTTC. This rearrangement joins TRBV19 to TRBJ1-2; no definite D call. Looked up from germline, CDR1 is LNHDA and CDR2 is SQIVND (reference sequence). The CDR3 contains 14 residues. With 3 bases removed from V and 5 bases from J, the gap between germline ends came to 13 bases.

This clone appeared a single time. The V call is TRBV27, the J call TRBJ1-1; the D is unclear. The ends were cut back, 8 bases at V and 10 bases at J, with 17 bases in the middle. The CDR3 contains 12 residues. CDR1 is MNHEY and CDR2 is SMNVEV in the germline V gene (reference sequence). The CDR3 DNA is TGTGCCAGCGGGGAAGGGAGTGCTTTAGCTTTCTTT. This translates into CASGEGSALAFF.

The rearrangement uses TRBV7-9 and TRBJ1-5, with D uncertain. The V end was cut by 1 base, the J end by 5 bases, with 15 bases between. The length of the CDR3 is 16 residues. The germline gives CDR1 SEHNR, CDR2 FQNEAQ (reference sequence). CDR3 loop: CASSLGVGSSYQPQHF. CDR3 in DNA: TGTGCCAGCAGCTTAGGAGTGGGCAGCTCCTATCAGCCCCAGCATTTT.

The V gene is TRBV7-9, the J gene TRBJ2-5; 13 nucleotides line up with TRBD2. CDR3 size: 16 residues. V lost 6 bases, J lost 5 bases, and 9 bases stayed unmatched. The germline CDR1 and CDR2 sequences are SEHNR and FQNEAQ (reference sequence). The CDR3 loop is CASSILAGGPEETQYF. The CDR3 nucleotides are TGTGCCAGCAGTATACTAGCGGGAGGGCCGGAGGAGACCCAGTACTTC.

The DNA for the CDR3 is TGTGCCAGTAGTATAGGAGGGACAGCCTATCAGCCCCAGCATTTT. Protein: CASSIGGTAYQPQHF. The chain uses TRBV19 and TRBJ1-5, with TRBD1 identical over 7 bases. The CDR3 has 15 amino acids. Germline CDR1 is LNHDA and CDR2 is SQIVND (reference sequence). V was pared by 1 base and J by 5 bases, with 5 bases of the junction left unmatched.

This sequence joins TRBV2 and TRBJ2-7; no clear D. Trimming cost V 9 bases and J 1 base, with 7 bases left between them. CDR3 length: 11 amino acids. Germline CDR1 and CDR2: SNHLY and FYNNEI. The CDR3 coding sequence is TGTGCCAGTATACAGTCCTACGAGCAGTACTTC. Residues: CASIQSYEQYF.

V and J are TRBV6-1 and TRBJ2-2, with TRBD1 matching 11 bases. The CDR3 runs to 15 residues. Per germline, CDR1 MNHNS and CDR2 SASEGT. V was pared by 11 bases and J by 6 bases, with 11 bases of the junction left unmatched. CDR3: CASRGQGAGAGELFF. As DNA, the CDR3 is TGTGCCTCCCGCGGACAGGGGGCCGGCGCCGGGGAGCTGTTTTTT.

This chain connects TRBV5-1 to TRBJ2-5; D gene unclear. This CDR3 has 13 residues. V lost 4 bases, J lost 5 bases, and 12 bases lay in between. From germline, CDR1 is SGHRS and CDR2 YFSETQ. In nucleotides, the CDR3 is TGCGCCAGCAGCACAAACGGTTTCGAGACCCAGTACTTC. Protein sequence: CASSTNGFETQYF.

The chain combines TRBV4-3 with TRBJ2-2; 9 bases are shared with TRBD1. V lost 4 bases and J lost 7; bases outside the gene matches: 7. The CDR3 loop spans 15 amino acids. The germline CDR1 and CDR2 sequences are LGHNA and YSLEER. In nucleotides, the CDR3 is TGCGCCAGCAGCCTTACAGGGGGCAGGAACGGGGAGCTGTTTTTT. This translates into CASSLTGGRNGELFF.

On this clone: Other DNA sequences in the same sample also yield this CDR3. J is TRBJ1-5 and V is TRBV19; D is uncertain. CDR1 is LNHDA and CDR2 is SQIVND in the germline V gene (reference sequence). The CDR3 is 16 residues long. Trimming shortened V by 1 base and J by 1 base, and 11 bases separated the two germline ends. The CDR3 DNA is TGTGCCAGTAGTATAGGGCGGGGATCGAGCAATCAGCCCCAGCATTTT. Its translation is CASSIGRGSSNQPQHF.

The chain carries TRBV11-3 and TRBJ2-3; D ambiguous. The CDR3 sequence is 14 residues long. Germline CDR1 and CDR2: SGHNT and YENEEA. The germline V and J ends were trimmed by 3 bases and 0 bases, with 7 bases remaining between them. The CDR3 loop reads CASSFDGSTDTQYF. The CDR3 DNA is TGTGCCAGCAGCTTTGACGGTAGCACAGATACGCAGTATTTT.

V is TRBV4-1 and J is TRBJ2-2, with 11 nucleotides matching TRBD2. CDR3 length equals 18 residues. Trimming took 3 bases from V and 5 from J; bases not matched to a gene: 11. CDR1 is MGHRA, CDR2 YSYEKL, per germline. The CDR3 DNA reads TGCGCCAGCAGCCACCCCACTGGACTAGCGGGTAGAACCGGGGAGCTGTTTTTT. Residues: CASSHPTGLAGRTGELFF.

The chain employs TRBV28 and TRBJ2-1; weak D call: TRBD1 (6 bases). Between the trimmed V and J ends, which lost 5 bases and 6 bases, there was a span of 8 bases. CDR3 length: 12 residues. CDR1 is MDHEN, CDR2 SYDVKM, per germline. CDR3 bases: TGTGCCAGCAGTGGGGACATCAATGAGCAGTTCTTC. Its translation: CASSGDINEQFF.

This chain uses TRBV10-1 with TRBJ2-1; 10 nucleotides agree with TRBD2. CDR1 and CDR2 (germline): WNHNN, SYGVQD (reference sequence). Losses at the gene ends were 3 bases for V and 8 bases for J; bases not matched to a gene: 7. The CDR3 runs to 15 residues. CDR3 residues: CASSDSTSGWYEQFF. The CDR3 DNA reads TGCGCCAGCAGTGATTCGACTAGCGGGTGGTATGAGCAGTTCTTC.